The 27 T cell receptor beta chains below come from one sample, sequenced in a study of blood T cell repertoires in COVID-19. The table came from immunoSEQ multiplex PCR; TCRdb's copy has only in-frame clones and leaves some out. This sample yields around 300,000 clones, of which about 88% are seen a single time; about an eighth belongs to the top ten. Sequencing was done on a sample of peripheral blood. The receptors were gathered from a woman in her seventies with COVID-19, enrolled during active disease.

The rearrangement links TRBV27 to TRBJ2-2; possibly TRBD2 for D (7 bases). CDR1 and CDR2 (germline): MNHEY, SMNVEV (reference sequence). Trimming took 5 bases from V and 6 from J, leaving 19 bases between them. CDR3 length: 16 amino acids. CDR3 coding DNA: TGTGCCAGCAGTCTCGCAACGGGGGGCGTCGCCGGGGAGCTGTTTTTT. Translated, it gives CASSLATGGVAGELFF.

The chain combines TRBV28 with TRBJ1-6; D might be TRBD1 (6 bases). The CDR3 loop spans 15 amino acids. Germline CDR1 reads MDHEN; CDR2 reads SYDVKM. V was trimmed by 3 bases and J by 8 bases, leaving 14 bases between them. In nucleotides, the CDR3 is TGTGCCAGCAGTTTTATACAGGGTAGATATTCACCCCTCCACTTT. Translating it yields CASSFIQGRYSPLHF.

V and J are TRBV5-8 and TRBJ2-7; no reliable D call. The germline CDR1 and CDR2 sequences are SGHTS and YDEGEE. This CDR3 has 12 amino acids. Trimming left V 2 bases short and J 4 bases short, with 7 bases between. The CDR3 loop is CASSLIHYEQYF. CDR3 DNA sequence: TGTGCCAGCAGCTTAATACATTACGAGCAGTACTTC.

This chain joins TRBV7-7 and TRBJ2-3, with 9 bases that match TRBD2. This CDR3 is built from 15 residues. CDR1 is SSHAT, CDR2 FNYEAQ, per germline (reference sequence). The J segment lost 6 bases and the V segment lost 3 bases, leaving 7 bases of the junction unmatched. The CDR3 reads CASSFSLAGTDTQYF. The CDR3 coding sequence is TGTGCCAGCAGCTTTAGCCTAGCGGGGACCGATACGCAGTATTTT.

The V gene is TRBV3-1 (or the pseudogene TRBV3-2), the J gene TRBJ2-1, with D uncertain. Germline V gene sequence: CDR1 LGHDT, CDR2 YNNKEL (reference sequence). The ends were cut back, 5 bases at V and 2 bases at J, with 16 bases in the middle. This CDR3 has 16 residues. CDR3 loop: CASSSINENPYNEQFF. Written as DNA, the CDR3 is TGTGCCAGCAGCTCAATAAATGAGAATCCCTACAATGAGCAGTTCTTC.

The chain joins TRBV28 to TRBJ1-2, with 8 bases aligning to TRBD1. The CDR3 spans 14 residues. The germline V gene encodes CDR1 MDHEN and CDR2 SYDVKM. Losses at the gene ends were 6 bases for V and 4 bases for J; bases not matched to a gene: 7. As DNA, the CDR3 is TGTGCCAGCAGCGAGGACAGGGCCATCTATGGCTACACCTTC. It yields the protein CASSEDRAIYGYTF.

This clone has just one count. The V gene is TRBV7-2, the J gene TRBJ2-1; 9 bases line up with TRBD2. V trimming: 4 bases; J trimming: 8 bases; junction bases outside the gene matches: 15. Germline V gene sequence: CDR1 SGHTA, CDR2 FQGNSA. The CDR3 has 17 residues. The CDR3 DNA follows: TGTGCCAGCAGCTCCCCCCTCGGGCCTAGCGGGGTCGATGAGCAGTTCTTC. Its translation: CASSSPLGPSGVDEQFF.

The chain is built from TRBV5-1 and TRBJ2-3; 16 bases match TRBD2. The V gene's germline CDR1 is SGHRS and CDR2 YFSETQ. There are 18 residues in the CDR3. Trimming removed 4 bases from V and 5 bases from J; junction bases left unmatched: 10. The CDR3 loop reads CASSTPGTSGGARDTQYF. CDR3 bases: TGCGCCAGCAGCACTCCCGGGACTAGCGGGGGGGCGAGAGATACGCAGTATTTT.

The chain employs TRBV24-1 and TRBJ2-1, with D uncertain. V dropped 3 bases and J dropped 6 bases, with 8 bases sitting between them. Germline V gives CDR1 KGHDR, CDR2 SFDVKD. This CDR3 is 13 amino acids long. The CDR3 is CATSDESRNEQFF. The CDR3 DNA reads as TGTGCCACCAGTGATGAGTCCCGCAATGAGCAGTTCTTC.

This clone was counted a few times. The chain is built from TRBV3-1 (or the pseudogene TRBV3-2) and TRBJ1-2, with D maybe TRBD1 (5 bases). In germline, CDR1 is LGHDT, CDR2 YNNKEL (reference sequence). V was trimmed by 1 base and J by 6 bases, leaving 15 bases between them. This CDR3 has 15 amino acids. DNA of the CDR3: TGTGCCAGCAGCCAAGTTTCCGCCAGGGCCCATGGCTACACCTTC. Its translation is CASSQVSARAHGYTF.

This sequence joins TRBV7-9 and TRBJ1-1; the D gene is possibly TRBD1 (6 bases). This CDR3 spans 13 amino acids. Per the germline V gene, CDR1 is SEHNR and CDR2 is FQNEAQ (reference sequence). The germline V and J ends were trimmed by 1 base and 5 bases, with 8 bases remaining between them. The CDR3 protein is CASSLDQGTEAFF. In DNA form, the CDR3 reads TGTGCCAGCAGCTTAGATCAGGGGACTGAAGCTTTCTTT.

The CDR3 coding sequence is TGCAGCGTTGAAAGCCCCGACACCTACGAGCAGTACTTC. Translating it yields CSVESPDTYEQYF. This rearrangement joins TRBV29-1 to TRBJ2-7, with D unclear. The CDR3 is made up of 13 amino acids. Trimming took 2 bases from V and 2 from J, leaving 10 bases between them. Per the germline V gene, CDR1 is SQVTM and CDR2 is ANQGSEA.

The genes are TRBV21-1 and TRBJ2-5; no DNA check was done on the table's D call, TRBD1. TRBV21-1 is reported as a pseudogene. CDR3 length: 14 amino acids. CDR3 nucleotides: TGTGCCAGCAGCGCCCCGACAGGGCTGAAGACCCAGTACTTC. Protein sequence: CASSAPTGLKTQYF.

This chain uses TRBV5-1 with TRBJ2-7; 9 bases align to TRBD1. The germline gives CDR1 SGHRS, CDR2 YFSETQ. V was pared by 4 bases and J by 1 base, with 6 bases of the junction left unmatched. The CDR3 totals 15 residues. For the CDR3, the DNA is TGCGCCAGCAGCCCGACCGGGACAGGGTCCTACGAGCAGTACTTC. Its protein product is CASSPTGTGSYEQYF.

J is TRBJ1-2 and V is TRBV7-2, with D perhaps TRBD1 (6 bases). The CDR3 is 16 residues long. The germline V gene encodes CDR1 SGHTA and CDR2 FQGNSA. Trimming cost V 5 bases and J 2 bases, with 18 bases left between them. CDR3 protein: CASSPRDTRKNYGYTF. CDR3 DNA: TGTGCCAGCAGCCCTAGGGACACCCGAAAGAACTATGGCTACACCTTC.

This chain uses TRBV30 with TRBJ1-6, with a weak D call TRBD1 (6 bases). From germline, CDR1 is GTSNPN and CDR2 SVGIG (reference sequence). CDR3 length: 14 amino acids. V lost 0 bases and J 7 bases, leaving 10 bases between the germline ends. Here the CDR3 DNA reads TGTGCCTGGAGTGTAGGACAGACAAATTCACCCCTCCACTTT. Amino acid sequence: CAWSVGQTNSPLHF.

The V and J genes are TRBV23-1 and TRBJ1-1; the D gene is possibly TRBD1 (5 bases). TRBV23-1 is recorded as an ORF, its role being uncertain. This CDR3 has 15 residues. V was shortened by 0 bases and J by 5 bases, with 13 bases between the two germline ends. This chain's CDR3 is CASSQSTDNRTEAFF. CDR3 in DNA: TGCGCCAGCAGTCAATCGACGGACAATAGAACTGAAGCTTTCTTT.

On this clone: This sample includes further DNA sequences coding for the same CDR3. V gene TRBV27 combines with J gene TRBJ1-5; no definite D call. From germline, CDR1 is MNHEY and CDR2 SMNVEV (reference sequence). Trimming cost V 3 bases and J 2 bases, with 5 bases left between them. CDR3 length: 13 amino acids. The chain's CDR3 is CASSFGGNQPQHF. Written as DNA, the CDR3 is TGTGCCAGCAGTTTTGGAGGCAATCAGCCCCAGCATTTT.

J is TRBJ2-1 and V is TRBV2, with D possibly matching TRBD1 (5 bases). V was shortened by 6 bases and J by 0 bases, with 9 bases between the two germline ends. Germline assignment: CDR1 SNHLY and CDR2 FYNNEI. CDR3 length equals 14 residues. The chain's CDR3 is CASRQESSYNEQFF. DNA of the CDR3: TGTGCCAGCAGACAGGAGAGCTCCTACAATGAGCAGTTCTTC.

The gene calls are TRBV2 and TRBJ1-1; tentatively, D is TRBD1 (6 bases). The CDR3 is 14 amino acids. V lost 2 bases and J 1 base, leaving 8 bases between the germline ends. Per germline, CDR1 SNHLY and CDR2 FYNNEI. In nucleotides, the CDR3 is TGTGCCAGCAGTGAAATGACAGGGAACACTGAAGCTTTCTTT. This gives the protein CASSEMTGNTEAFF.

The V call is TRBV7-2, the J call TRBJ2-7; TRBD1 is a possible D gene (7 bases). CDR1 is SGHTA, CDR2 FQGNSA, per germline. The CDR3 sequence is 13 residues long. V was clipped by 5 bases and J by 6 bases, with 14 bases between them. In DNA, the CDR3 is TGTGCCAGCAGCAATAATCAGGGGGGCGAGCAGTACTTC. Residues: CASSNNQGGEQYF.

This clone was found once. The chain employs TRBV7-2 and TRBJ2-2; 11 nucleotides line up with TRBD2. V dropped 3 bases and J dropped 6; count of bases not matched to a gene: 3. Germline CDR1 is SGHTA and CDR2 is FQGNSA. This CDR3 has 15 residues. The DNA for the CDR3 is TGTGCCAGCAGCTTTAATAGCGGGGGGGCCGGGGAGCTGTTTTTT. It specifies CASSFNSGGAGELFF.

V is TRBV5-1 and J is TRBJ2-1; possible D gene TRBD1, 5 bases. This CDR3 region has 16 residues. The V and J ends lost 4 bases and 8 bases respectively, with 22 bases between them. CDR1 and CDR2 (germline): SGHRS, YFSETQ. CDR3 sequence: CASSPGKALRKDEQFF. The CDR3 DNA is TGCGCCAGCAGCCCAGGGAAGGCCCTCCGGAAGGATGAGCAGTTCTTC. Variable domain in full (rest from reference TRBV5-1 and TRBJ2-1): KAGVTQTPRYLIKTRGQQVTLSCSPISGHRSVSWYQQTPGQGLQFLFEYFSETQRNKGNFPGRFSGRQFSNSRSEMNVSTLELGDSALYLCASSPGKALRKDEQFFGPGTRLTVL.

The chain combines TRBV7-2 with TRBJ2-7; 7 bases match TRBD2. CDR3 length equals 14 residues. The V and J ends lost 3 bases and 0 bases, in that order; junction bases with no gene match: 2. The germline V gene has CDR1 SGHTA and CDR2 FQGNSA. Written as DNA, the CDR3 is TGTGCCAGCAGCTTTACTAGCGCCTCCTACGAGCAGTACTTC. Translation: CASSFTSASYEQYF.

This clone was counted a single time. The chain is built from TRBV19 and TRBJ1-2; weak D call: TRBD1 (6 bases). The CDR3 totals 16 residues. V lost 5 bases and J 4 bases, leaving 20 bases between the germline ends. From germline, CDR1 is LNHDA and CDR2 SQIVND (reference sequence). The chain's CDR3 is CASSPSRDTSFYGYTF. The CDR3 DNA sequence: TGTGCCAGTAGTCCTTCCCGGGACACCTCCTTCTATGGCTACACCTTC.

The chain joins TRBV19 to TRBJ2-7, with a tentative D call TRBD2 (5 bases). Germline CDR1 and CDR2: LNHDA and SQIVND (reference sequence). This CDR3 has 15 amino acids. Trimming removed 5 bases at V and 0 bases at J, with 14 bases between. CDR3 region: CASSGLPGISYEQYF. CDR3 sequence (DNA): TGTGCCAGTAGTGGGCTGCCCGGGATCTCCTACGAGCAGTACTTC.

The genes are TRBV11-2 and TRBJ1-4; TRBD1 matches 7 bases. In germline, CDR1 is SGHAT, CDR2 FQNNGV. J gave up 10 bases and V 1 base, and 9 bases lay outside the gene matches. The CDR3 totals 15 residues. In nucleotides, the CDR3 is TGTGCCAGCAGCTTAGGGGCGGACAGGTTTGGAAAACTGTTTTTT. Encoded protein: CASSLGADRFGKLFF.